This is a list of T cell receptor beta chains from one sample in a study of blood T cell repertoires in COVID-19. Clones were sequenced by immunoSEQ multiplex PCR, and TCRdb holds only the in-frame ones, with some missing. Here the sample spans around 160,000 clones, over 75% being singletons. Sequenced input: peripheral blood. These receptors all stem from a man between 60 and 75 years old with active or convalescent COVID-19. Both conserved end residues are part of each CDR3. The D gene is left open where the match is weak. A clone size is listed for some rows: how often the clone was seen (once, few, many), or a class if it is expanded.

d_call j_call v_call clone_size cdr3_nt cdr3_aa
TRBD2 TRBJ2-7 TRBV3-1/TRBV3-2 once TGTGCCAGCAGCCAAGAAATCCTGACTAGCGGGAGTCGCGAGCAGTACTTC CASSQEILTSGSREQYF
TRBD1 TRBJ2-7 TRBV30 - TGTGCCTCGACAGGGCAGGGTCGCTACGAGCAGTACTTC CASTGQGRYEQYF
- TRBJ2-5 TRBV12-3/TRBV12-4 - TGTGCCAGCAGAACAGGGTTAGAGACCCAGTACTTC CASRTGLETQYF
TRBD1 TRBJ1-1 TRBV5-1 - TGCGCCAGCAGCATCCAGGACAGGGAGAACACTGAAGCTTTCTTT CASSIQDRENTEAFF
TRBD1 TRBJ1-5 TRBV28 - TGTGCCAGCAGAGTACAGGGGGAGGGTCGCAATCAGCCCCAGCATTTT CASRVQGEGRNQPQHF
- TRBJ2-1 TRBV2 - TGTGCCAGCAGCGCAGAAGGACAGTCTCCCTACAATGAGCAGTTCTTC CASSAEGQSPYNEQFF
TRBD1 TRBJ1-6 TRBV5-4 - TGTGCCAGCAGCTTCGACAGGGGGCGAGGCTCCTATAATTCACCCCTCCACTTT CASSFDRGRGSYNSPLHF
TRBD2 TRBJ2-5 TRBV15 - TGTGCCACCAGCAGAGGTATTAGCGGGAGGGCCGAGGAGACCCAGTACTTC CATSRGISGRAEETQYF
TRBD1 TRBJ1-2 TRBV6-2/TRBV6-3 - TGTGCCAGCAGCAAGCCGGGACAGCTCTATGGCTACACCTTC CASSKPGQLYGYTF
- TRBJ2-1 TRBV18 - TGTGCCAGCTCACCACGGAGCGGAGTTGGCAATGAGCAGTTCTTC CASSPRSGVGNEQFF
- TRBJ1-6 TRBV3-1/TRBV3-2 - TGTGCCAGCAGCCAAGCAACGGCAGGGCGGGGGGTATATAATTCACCCCTCCACTTT CASSQATAGRGVYNSPLHF
- TRBJ2-7 TRBV3-1/TRBV3-2 few TGTGCCAGCAGCCCGGGTCTTCGGAGTGGCGAGCAGTACTTC CASSPGLRSGEQYF
- TRBJ1-3 TRBV13 - TGTGCCAGCAGGCGGCAGGGTCCGGGAAACACCATATATTTT CASRRQGPGNTIYF
TRBD1 TRBJ2-3 TRBV3-1/TRBV3-2 - TGTGCCAGCAGCCAAGGGACAGGGTCAGATACGCAGTATTTT CASSQGTGSDTQYF
TRBD1 TRBJ1-5 TRBV7-2 - TGTGCCAGCAGCTTAGTAGGACAGGGTCTCCCTCAGCCCCAGCATTTT CASSLVGQGLPQPQHF
TRBD1 TRBJ1-1 TRBV6-4 - TGTGCCAGCAGCCGGGACAGGGGCGCTGAAGCTTTCTTT CASSRDRGAEAFF
- TRBJ2-2 TRBV5-1 few TGCGCCAGCTCAATAGCGGACACCGGGGAGCTGTTTTTT CASSIADTGELFF
- TRBJ1-1 TRBV6-5 - TGTGCCAGCAGTTACTCGCCCCCCGGAGGGGAGAGTGAAGCTTTCTTT CASSYSPPGGESEAFF
- TRBJ1-4 TRBV28 - TGTGCCAGCACCGTGGGGGGGGGCTCTGAAAAACTGTTTTTT CASTVGGGSEKLFF
TRBD1 TRBJ1-1 TRBV6-2/TRBV6-3 - TGTGCCAGCAGTTACTCCGCGACAGGGCCTGAAGCTTTCTTT CASSYSATGPEAFF
- TRBJ2-7 TRBV4-2 many TGTGCCAGCAGCCAAGGTTCCCGGGCGGGCCTCCCCTACGAGCAGTACTTC CASSQGSRAGLPYEQYF
TRBD1 TRBJ1-3 TRBV5-4 - TGTGCCAGCAGCCCCAAAGGGGACAGAGCTGGAAACACCATATATTTT CASSPKGDRAGNTIYF
- TRBJ2-7 TRBV28 few TGTGCCAGCAGTTTAAATAGAGCAGGGATGGACGAGCAGTACTTC CASSLNRAGMDEQYF
- TRBJ2-5 TRBV7-2 - TGTGCCAGCAGCCGCGTCTGGTCTAGCCTCCAAGAGACCCAGTACTTC CASSRVWSSLQETQYF
- TRBJ2-2 TRBV11-3 - TGTGCCAGCAGCTTGGGGCAGAACACCGGGGAGCTGTTTTTT CASSLGQNTGELFF
- TRBJ1-2 TRBV5-6 - TGTGCCAGTCTGCTTTTTAGGGGACAAGGCTACACCTTC CASLLFRGQGYTF
- TRBJ2-2 TRBV2 - TGTGCCAGCAGTGGGATCCAGGGGTCCGGGGAGCTGTTTTTT CASSGIQGSGELFF
TRBD2 TRBJ2-1 TRBV27 - TGTGCCAGCAGTTTATACACGACTAGCGGGGATCACAATGAGCAGTTCTTC CASSLYTTSGDHNEQFF
- TRBJ1-5 TRBV19 few TGTGCCAGCCGATATATAGATCAGCCCCAGCATTTT CASRYIDQPQHF
- TRBJ2-3 TRBV19 - TGTGCCAGTAGTAGCGGACAGTTATCTAGCACAGATACGCAGTATTTT CASSSGQLSSTDTQYF
TRBD1 TRBJ2-2 TRBV6-6 once TGTGCCAGCAGTAACGGACAGGGGACGAACACCGGGGAGCTGTTTTTT CASSNGQGTNTGELFF
TRBD1 TRBJ2-2 TRBV27 - TGTGCCAGCAGGGGGCCAGGGGGCGGGGAGCTGTTTTTT CASRGPGGGELFF
TRBD1 TRBJ2-7 TRBV7-8 - TGTGCCAGCAGCCTCCGGACAGGCGAGCAGTACTTC CASSLRTGEQYF
TRBD1 TRBJ2-7 TRBV9 - TGTGCCAGCAGCGGAACCGGGACAGGGAACGAGCAGTACTTC CASSGTGTGNEQYF
TRBD2 TRBJ2-7 TRBV15 - TGTGCCACCAGCAGAGACGGGACTAGCGGATTCTACGAGCAGTACTTC CATSRDGTSGFYEQYF
- TRBJ1-2 TRBV6-5 - TGTGCCGCAGGAGGAGAACCCTATGGCTACACCTTC CAAGGEPYGYTF
TRBD1 TRBJ1-5 TRBV7-2 - TGTGCCAGCAGGGGGACAGCTAATCAGCCCCAGCATTTT CASRGTANQPQHF
TRBD2 TRBJ2-1 TRBV5-1 few TGCGCCAGCAGCTTCGGCGGGAGTGATGAGCAGTTCTTC CASSFGGSDEQFF
- TRBJ1-5 TRBV7-2 few TGTGCCAGCAGCTTGGGGCGTGGCAATCAGCCCCAGCATTTT CASSLGRGNQPQHF
TRBD2 TRBJ2-2 TRBV4-3 - TGCGCCAGCAGCCCCGCCCCCCGGGCTAGCGGGAGGGTTACCGGGGAGCTGTTTTTT CASSPAPRASGRVTGELFF
TRBD1 TRBJ2-7 TRBV28 - TGTGCCAGCAGTTTTTGGGACAGCGAGCAGTACTTC CASSFWDSEQYF